The 26 T cell receptor beta chains in this list originate from one sample, sequenced in a study of shared clonotypes between healthy human individuals. Positively selected for CCR7, the CD45RO-negative cells used as naive CD8 cells excluded terminally differentiated effector memory CD45RA+ cells. Some clones are missing from TCRdb's copy, which holds only in-frame ones; the method was immunoSEQ multiplex PCR. The sample holds some 2,100,000 clones, around 93% seen once. Material: naive CD8+ T cells from PBMCs. The receptors were gathered from a man younger than 30 in good health. Some clones in this sample may be carry-over from other donors' samples.

The V call is TRBV11-2, the J call TRBJ2-1; D gene ambiguous. V lost 6 bases and J 8 bases, leaving 20 bases between the germline ends. This CDR3 contains 15 residues. Germline V gene lookup returns CDR1 SGHAT and CDR2 FQNNGV. CDR3 sequence: CASSLGWRSHHEQFF. CDR3 DNA: TGTGCCAGCAGTCTAGGGTGGCGGAGCCACCATGAGCAGTTCTTC.

The chain links TRBV6-1 to TRBJ2-7, with D perhaps TRBD1 or TRBD2 (5 bases each). CDR3 length: 14 residues. Trimming took 8 bases from V and 3 from J, leaving 17 bases between them. Germline CDR1 and CDR2: MNHNS and SASEGT. The CDR3 loop reads CASEGLQTGYEQYF. In DNA, the CDR3 is TGTGCCAGCGAGGGGTTGCAGACGGGCTACGAGCAGTACTTC.

V usage is TRBV6-1 and J usage is TRBJ2-2, with 7 bases aligning to TRBD2. V shed 3 bases, J shed 10 bases, and the junction held 14 bases outside the gene matches. There are 16 residues in the CDR3. Germline V gene data show CDR1 as MNHNS and CDR2 as SASEGT. The DNA for the CDR3 is TGTGCCAGCAGTGAGATAAGACTAGCCGGTGTGGTGGAGCTGTTTTTT. Translating gives CASSEIRLAGVVELFF.

This clone was counted once. The chain uses TRBV28 and TRBJ1-1; no reliable D call. The germline gives CDR1 MDHEN, CDR2 SYDVKM. V was shortened by 1 base and J by 5 bases, with 8 bases between the two germline ends. There are 13 residues in the CDR3. The chain's CDR3 is CASSLLVGTEAFF. The CDR3, as DNA: TGTGCCAGCAGTTTATTGGTCGGGACTGAAGCTTTCTTT.

The chain carries TRBV2 and TRBJ2-3; 9 bases are a match to TRBD1. The V segment lost 7 bases and the J segment 3 bases; nucleotides outside the gene matches: 20. CDR1 is SNHLY, CDR2 FYNNEI, per germline. The CDR3 is 19 amino acids. The CDR3 protein is CASNSPGQGNPLETDTQYF. The CDR3 bases are TGTGCCAGCAACTCACCGGGACAGGGCAACCCATTAGAGACAGATACGCAGTATTTT.

V and J are TRBV10-2 and TRBJ2-7; D is ambiguous. The germline V and J ends were trimmed by 3 bases and 4 bases, with 7 bases remaining between them. This CDR3 region has 12 residues. Germline V gene lookup returns CDR1 WSHSY and CDR2 SAAADI. The CDR3 DNA follows: TGCGCCAGCAGTGACCAGGCTTACGAGCAGTACTTC. It yields the protein CASSDQAYEQYF.

J is TRBJ2-2 and V is TRBV27, with D tentatively TRBD1 or TRBD2 (7 bases each). Trimming left V 6 bases short and J 3 bases short, with 14 bases between. This CDR3 region has 15 residues. Germline assignment: CDR1 MNHEY and CDR2 SMNVEV (reference sequence). The CDR3 nucleotides are TGTGCCAGCAGGGCAGGGGGAGGGTACACCGGGGAGCTGTTTTTT. Encoded protein: CASRAGGGYTGELFF.

This chain links TRBV7-9 with TRBJ2-3; 13 nucleotides align to TRBD2. The J segment lost 5 bases and the V segment lost 5 bases, leaving 13 bases of the junction unmatched. CDR1 is SEHNR and CDR2 is FQNEAQ in the germline V gene (reference sequence). The CDR3 loop spans 18 amino acids. DNA for the CDR3: TGTGCCAGCAGCCCCGGACTAGCGGGAGCCCCGAGGGGAGATACGCAGTATTTT. Translation: CASSPGLAGAPRGDTQYF. Together with reference TRBV7-9 and TRBJ2-3, the CDR3 gives the full variable domain: DTGVSQNPRHKITKRGQNVTFRCDPISEHNRLYWYRQTLGQGPEFLTYFQNEAQLEKSRLLSDRFSAERPKGSFSTLEIQRTEQGDSAMYLCASSPGLAGAPRGDTQYFGPGTRLTVL.

This chain joins TRBV19 and TRBJ2-5; weak D call: TRBD2 (6 bases). The CDR3 loop spans 15 amino acids. V was cut by 1 base and J by 2 bases, with 11 bases left in between. Germline V lookup: CDR1 LNHDA, CDR2 SQIVND (reference sequence). The DNA of the CDR3 is TGTGCCAGTAGTATAGCGGGACTGATTCAAGAGACCCAGTACTTC. Residues: CASSIAGLIQETQYF. Complete variable domain (other parts from reference TRBV19 and TRBJ2-5): DGGITQSPKYLFRKEGQNVTLSCEQNLNHDAMYWYRQDPGQGLRLIYYSQIVNDFQKGDIAEGYSVSREKKESFPLTVTSAQKNPTAFYLCASSIAGLIQETQYFGPGTRLLVL.

Regarding this clone: This sample also contains other DNA sequences that code for the same CDR3. V usage is TRBV19 and J usage is TRBJ1-5; D call uncertain. Germline V gives CDR1 LNHDA, CDR2 SQIVND (reference sequence). This CDR3 contains 13 residues. V shed 9 bases and J shed 5 bases, with 14 bases lying between them. The CDR3: CASSLYGDQPQHF. For the CDR3, the DNA is TGTGCCAGCAGTCTTTATGGGGATCAGCCCCAGCATTTT.

This chain uses TRBV29-1 with TRBJ1-1; no clear D. Germline V gene lookup returns CDR1 SQVTM and CDR2 ANQGSEA. The CDR3 runs to 15 residues. Trimming cost V 2 bases and J 0 bases, with 13 bases left between them. CDR3 in DNA: TGCAGCGTTGAAATCCCAAGACTCATGAACACTGAAGCTTTCTTT. Its protein product is CSVEIPRLMNTEAFF.

As regards this clone: The junction shows a germline mismatch at one end, possibly a read error. V and J are TRBV5-8 and TRBJ1-5, with D perhaps matching TRBD1 (5 bases). Germline V gene lookup returns CDR1 SGHTS and CDR2 YDEGEE. The CDR3 is 12 residues long. The CDR3 nucleotides are TGTGCCAGCAGCCGAGGGGACCGAGGCTTGTATTTT. Its translation is CASSRGDRGLYF.

V gene TRBV18 combines with J gene TRBJ1-1; no clear D gene. CDR3 length: 14 residues. V was shortened by 0 bases and J by 5 bases, with 10 bases between the two germline ends. Germline V CDR1 and CDR2: KGHSH, LQKENI. Written as DNA, the CDR3 is TGTGCCAGCTCACCACCGCCCGGTAGAACTGAAGCTTTCTTT. Its translation is CASSPPPGRTEAFF.

This clone appeared a single time. The chain combines TRBV6-1 with TRBJ2-7; the D is unclear. Germline values: CDR1 MNHNS, CDR2 SASEGT. The CDR3 is 14 amino acids. Trimming pared 6 bases from V and 2 bases from J, leaving 14 bases between. This CDR3 is CASRPRILAYEQYF. In DNA form, the CDR3 reads TGTGCCAGCAGGCCCCGGATTCTGGCCTACGAGCAGTACTTC.

This clone was seen a single time. V is TRBV30 and J is TRBJ2-7; D not certain. Germline CDR1 reads GTSNPN; CDR2 reads SVGIG (reference sequence). V shed 4 bases and J shed 1 base, with 5 bases lying between them. This CDR3 has 11 residues. The chain's CDR3 is CAWNWSYEQYF. CDR3 DNA: TGTGCCTGGAATTGGTCCTACGAGCAGTACTTC.

The rearrangement joins TRBV7-9 to TRBJ2-7, with 9 bases aligning to TRBD2. The CDR3 contains 15 residues. Trimming at V came to 5 bases and at J to 2 bases, leaving 7 bases not matched to a gene. Germline V gene data show CDR1 as SEHNR and CDR2 as FQNEAQ (reference sequence). The CDR3 here is CASSRILAGTYEQYF. As DNA, the CDR3 is TGTGCCAGCAGCCGTATACTAGCGGGTACCTACGAGCAGTACTTC.

The CDR3 DNA reads as TGTGCCAGCAGCGTGGGGGGGGCGCTCCCCACGTATGGCTACACCTTC. It encodes CASSVGGALPTYGYTF. The rearrangement uses TRBV9 and TRBJ1-2, with D maybe TRBD1 (6 bases). There are 16 residues in the CDR3. V lost 2 bases and J 5 bases, leaving 19 bases between the germline ends. CDR1 and CDR2 from the germline V gene are SGDLS and YYNGEE.

This clone was counted once. This sample also contains other DNA sequences that code for the same CDR3. V gene TRBV9 combines with J gene TRBJ2-7; TRBD2 matches at 15 bases. Losses at the gene ends were 0 bases for V and 3 bases for J; bases not matched to a gene: 1. CDR3 length: 16 residues. CDR1 is SGDLS, CDR2 YYNGEE, per germline. The CDR3 region is CASSVGTSGRDYEQYF. DNA for the CDR3: TGTGCCAGCAGCGTAGGGACTAGCGGGAGGGACTACGAGCAGTACTTC.

The gene calls are TRBV7-2 and TRBJ2-2; D may be TRBD2 (6 bases). The CDR3 is made up of 16 amino acids. Trimming pared 1 base from V and 5 bases from J, leaving 14 bases between. Germline V gives CDR1 SGHTA, CDR2 FQGNSA. The CDR3 is CASSLVFGGPTGELFF. CDR3 DNA sequence: TGTGCCAGCAGCTTAGTGTTCGGAGGGCCAACCGGGGAGCTGTTTTTT.

The rearrangement links TRBV14 to TRBJ2-2; 9 nucleotides line up with TRBD2. The junction had 8 bases not matched to a gene; V was cut back by 6 bases and J by 6 bases. The CDR3 consists of 15 residues. Germline V gives CDR1 SGHDN, CDR2 FVKESK. The CDR3 spells CASRRYAGGPGELFF. CDR3 in DNA: TGTGCCAGCAGAAGATATGCGGGAGGGCCCGGGGAGCTGTTTTTT. The variable domain in full, completed from reference TRBV14 and TRBJ2-2, reads EAGVTQFPSHSVIEKGQTVTLRCDPISGHDNLYWYRRVMGKEIKFLLHFVKESKQDESGMPNNRFLAERTGGTYSTLKVQPAELEDSGVYFCASRRYAGGPGELFFGEGSRLTVL.

This sequence joins TRBV9 and TRBJ1-2; 7 bases agree with TRBD1. Trimming removed 3 bases from V and 7 bases from J; junction bases left unmatched: 3. There are 12 residues in the CDR3. Germline-derived CDR1 and CDR2 are SGDLS and YYNGEE. CDR3 region: CASSADRAGYTF. The CDR3 DNA sequence: TGTGCCAGCAGCGCAGACAGGGCTGGCTACACCTTC. Filled out from reference TRBV9 and TRBJ1-2, the complete variable domain reads DSGVTQTPKHLITATGQRVTLRCSPRSGDLSVYWYQQSLDQGLQFLIQYYNGEERAKGNILERFSAQQFPDLHSELNLSSLELGDSALYFCASSADRAGYTFGSGTRLTVV.

J is TRBJ2-1 and V is TRBV7-6; TRBD2 aligns across 11 bases. The CDR3 covers 17 residues. The trim removed 5 bases at V and 9 bases at J, leaving 15 bases unmatched. CDR1 and CDR2 from the germline V gene are SGHVS and FNYEAQ. CDR3: CASSQEGLAAPVGEQFF. CDR3 sequence (DNA): TGTGCCAGCAGCCAAGAGGGACTAGCGGCCCCCGTCGGTGAGCAGTTCTTC. The full variable domain, in which reference TRBV7-6 and TRBJ2-1 provide the parts outside the CDR3, is GAGVSQSPRYKVTKRGQDVALRCDPISGHVSLYWYRQALGQGPEFLTYFNYEAQQDKSGLPNDRFSAERPEGSISTLTIQRTEQRDSAMYRCASSQEGLAAPVGEQFFGPGTRLTVL.

The chain carries TRBV19 and TRBJ2-2; 15 bases line up with TRBD2. The CDR3 extends over 16 amino acids. Germline CDR1 and CDR2: LNHDA and SQIVND (reference sequence). Germline trimming cut 5 bases from V and 9 bases from J; bases unmatched to any gene: 7. CDR3 nucleotides: TGTGCCAGTAGTCTCCGGACTAGCGGGAGGGCTCGGGAGCTGTTTTTT. Residues: CASSLRTSGRARELFF.

This clone was recorded a few times. J is TRBJ2-2 and V is TRBV28; D is unclear. Trimming pared 1 base from V and 0 bases from J, leaving 9 bases between. Germline V gene lookup returns CDR1 MDHEN and CDR2 SYDVKM. The CDR3 extends over 16 amino acids. The CDR3 bases are TGTGCCAGCAGTTTATCGGCAGGAGCGAACACCGGGGAGCTGTTTTTT. This sequence encodes CASSLSAGANTGELFF. The complete variable domain, with remaining parts taken from reference TRBV28 and TRBJ2-2, reads DVKVTQSSRYLVKRTGEKVFLECVQDMDHENMFWYRQDPGLGLRLIYFSYDVKMKEKGDIPEGYSVSREKKERFSLILESASTNQTSMYLCASSLSAGANTGELFFGEGSRLTVL.

This clone was seen a single time. The chain combines TRBV5-1 with TRBJ2-7; TRBD2 matches 13 bases. The germline CDR1 and CDR2 sequences are SGHRS and YFSETQ. Trimming took 5 bases from V and 4 from J; bases not matched to a gene: 6. This CDR3 comprises 15 residues. CDR3 residues: CASRPGLAGLYEQYF. Written as DNA, the CDR3 is TGCGCCAGCAGACCGGGACTAGCGGGATTATACGAGCAGTACTTC.

In the case of this clone: Different DNA sequences within this sample yield the same CDR3. The chain has TRBV5-1 and TRBJ2-3; possibly TRBD2 for D (5 bases). Germline CDR1 is SGHRS and CDR2 is YFSETQ. The V end lost 2 bases, the J end lost 0 bases, and 10 bases lay between the germline ends. CDR3 length: 15 residues. DNA for the CDR3: TGCGCCAGCAGCTTAAGCGGAACTAGCACAGATACGCAGTATTTT. It encodes CASSLSGTSTDTQYF. Full variable domain (missing parts from reference TRBV5-1 and TRBJ2-3): KAGVTQTPRYLIKTRGQQVTLSCSPISGHRSVSWYQQTPGQGLQFLFEYFSETQRNKGNFPGRFSGRQFSNSRSEMNVSTLELGDSALYLCASSLSGTSTDTQYFGPGTRLTVL.